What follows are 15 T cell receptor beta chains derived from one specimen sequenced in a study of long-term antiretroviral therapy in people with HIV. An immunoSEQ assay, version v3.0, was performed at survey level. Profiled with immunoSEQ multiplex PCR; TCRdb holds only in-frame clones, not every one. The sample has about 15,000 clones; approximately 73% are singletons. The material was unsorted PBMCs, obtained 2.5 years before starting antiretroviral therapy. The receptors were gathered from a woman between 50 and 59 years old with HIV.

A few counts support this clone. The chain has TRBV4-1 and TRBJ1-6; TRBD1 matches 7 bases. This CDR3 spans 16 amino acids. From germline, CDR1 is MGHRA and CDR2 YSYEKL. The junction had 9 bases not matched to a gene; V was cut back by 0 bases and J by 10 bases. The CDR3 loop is CASSQDVETGRSPLHF. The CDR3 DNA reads TGCGCCAGCAGCCAAGATGTCGAGACAGGGAGGTCACCCCTCCACTTT.

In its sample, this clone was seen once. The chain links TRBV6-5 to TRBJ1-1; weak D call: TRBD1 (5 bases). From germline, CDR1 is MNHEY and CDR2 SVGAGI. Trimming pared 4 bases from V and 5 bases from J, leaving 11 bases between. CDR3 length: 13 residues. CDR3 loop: CASSLQGATEAFF. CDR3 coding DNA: TGTGCCAGCAGTTTACAAGGGGCGACTGAAGCTTTCTTT.

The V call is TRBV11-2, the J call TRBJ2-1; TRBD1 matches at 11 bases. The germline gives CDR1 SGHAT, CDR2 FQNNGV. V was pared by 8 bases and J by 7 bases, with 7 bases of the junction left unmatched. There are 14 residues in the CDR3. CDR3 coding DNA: TGTGCCAGCGTGAGGACAGGGGGCCGGAATGAGCAGTTCTTC. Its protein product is CASVRTGGRNEQFF.

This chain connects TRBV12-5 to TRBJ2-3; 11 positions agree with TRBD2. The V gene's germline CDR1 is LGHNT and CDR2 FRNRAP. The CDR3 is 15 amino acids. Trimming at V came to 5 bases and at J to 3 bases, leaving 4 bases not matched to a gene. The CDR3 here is CASGPTSGATDTQYF. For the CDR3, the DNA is TGTGCTAGTGGTCCGACTAGCGGGGCAACAGATACGCAGTATTTT.

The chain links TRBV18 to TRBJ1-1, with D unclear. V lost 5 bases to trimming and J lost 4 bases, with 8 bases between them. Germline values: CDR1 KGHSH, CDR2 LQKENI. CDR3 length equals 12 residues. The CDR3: CASSGRTTEAFF. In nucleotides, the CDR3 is TGTGCCAGCTCAGGGCGGACCACTGAAGCTTTCTTT.

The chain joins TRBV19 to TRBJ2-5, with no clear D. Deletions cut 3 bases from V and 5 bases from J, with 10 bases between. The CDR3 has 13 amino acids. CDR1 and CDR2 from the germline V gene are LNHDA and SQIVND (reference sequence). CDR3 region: CASSMDRRETQYF. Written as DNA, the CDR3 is TGTGCCAGTAGTATGGACCGCCGGGAGACCCAGTACTTC.

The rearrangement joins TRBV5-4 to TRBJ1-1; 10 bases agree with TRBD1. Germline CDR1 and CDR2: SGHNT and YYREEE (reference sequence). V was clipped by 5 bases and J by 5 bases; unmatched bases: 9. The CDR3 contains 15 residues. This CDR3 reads CASRDRDRGKTEAFF. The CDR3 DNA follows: TGTGCCAGCAGAGACCGGGACAGGGGTAAAACTGAAGCTTTCTTT.

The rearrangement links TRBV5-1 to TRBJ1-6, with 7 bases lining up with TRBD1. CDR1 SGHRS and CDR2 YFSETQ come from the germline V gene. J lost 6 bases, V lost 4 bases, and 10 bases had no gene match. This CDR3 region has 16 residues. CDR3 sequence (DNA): TGCGCCAGCAGCCCGAGAACAGGGGAAGGTAATTCACCCCTCCACTTT. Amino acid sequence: CASSPRTGEGNSPLHF.

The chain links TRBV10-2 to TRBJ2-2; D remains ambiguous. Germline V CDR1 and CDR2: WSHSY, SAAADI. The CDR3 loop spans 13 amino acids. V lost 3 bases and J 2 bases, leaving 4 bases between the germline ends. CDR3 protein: CASSDYNTGELFF. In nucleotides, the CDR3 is TGCGCCAGCAGTGATTATAACACCGGGGAGCTGTTTTTT.

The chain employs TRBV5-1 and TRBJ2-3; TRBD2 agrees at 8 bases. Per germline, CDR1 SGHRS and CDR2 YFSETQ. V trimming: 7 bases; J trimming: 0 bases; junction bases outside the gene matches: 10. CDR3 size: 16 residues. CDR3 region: CASQERAGGSTDTQYF. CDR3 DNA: TGCGCCAGCCAGGAACGGGCGGGGGGAAGCACAGATACGCAGTATTTT. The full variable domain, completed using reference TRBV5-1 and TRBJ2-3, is KAGVTQTPRYLIKTRGQQVTLSCSPISGHRSVSWYQQTPGQGLQFLFEYFSETQRNKGNFPGRFSGRQFSNSRSEMNVSTLELGDSALYLCASQERAGGSTDTQYFGPGTRLTVL.

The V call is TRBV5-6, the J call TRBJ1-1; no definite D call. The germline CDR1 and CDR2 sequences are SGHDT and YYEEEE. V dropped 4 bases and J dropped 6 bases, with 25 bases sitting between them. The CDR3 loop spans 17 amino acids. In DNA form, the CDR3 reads TGTGCCAGCAGCCTCCGACGGATGAACCTTCAGCGGTCTGAAGCTTTCTTT. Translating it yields CASSLRRMNLQRSEAFF.

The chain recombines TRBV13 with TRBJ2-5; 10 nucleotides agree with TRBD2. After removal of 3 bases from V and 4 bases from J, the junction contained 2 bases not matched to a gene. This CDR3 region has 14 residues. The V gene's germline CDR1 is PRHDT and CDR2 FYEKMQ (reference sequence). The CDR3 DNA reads TGTGCCAGCAGCTTGAGCGGGGGGGCAGAGACCCAGTACTTC. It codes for CASSLSGGAETQYF.

In nucleotides, the CDR3 is TGTGCCAGCAGCTTGTCCAGGGAGAACGAGCAGTACTTC. Protein sequence: CASSLSRENEQYF. The rearrangement joins TRBV7-3 to TRBJ2-7; D possibly uses TRBD1 or TRBD2 (5 bases each). Between the trimmed V and J ends, which lost 3 bases and 5 bases, there was a span of 11 bases. The germline V gene encodes CDR1 SGHTA and CDR2 FQGTGA. There are 13 residues in the CDR3.

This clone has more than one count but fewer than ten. The CDR3, as DNA: TGTGCCAGCAGCTTAGGACAGTACAATGAGCAGTTCTTC. Its protein is CASSLGQYNEQFF. The V and J genes are TRBV7-9 and TRBJ2-1, with D perhaps TRBD1 (5 bases). CDR3 length: 13 residues. Trimming left V 1 base short and J 4 bases short, with 5 bases between. Germline V CDR1 and CDR2: SEHNR, FQNEAQ (reference sequence). Variable domain in full (rest from reference TRBV7-9 and TRBJ2-1): DTGVSQNPRHKITKRGQNVTFRCDPISEHNRLYWYRQTLGQGPEFLTYFQNEAQLEKSRLLSDRFSAERPKGSFSTLEIQRTEQGDSAMYLCASSLGQYNEQFFGPGTRLTVL.

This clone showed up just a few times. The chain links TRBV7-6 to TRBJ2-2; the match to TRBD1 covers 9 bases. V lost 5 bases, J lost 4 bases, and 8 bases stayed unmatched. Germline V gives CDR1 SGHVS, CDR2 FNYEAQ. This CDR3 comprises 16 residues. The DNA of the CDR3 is TGTGCCAGCAGCCGTACCCGGGACAGGGCCACCGGGGAGCTGTTTTTT. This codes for CASSRTRDRATGELFF.